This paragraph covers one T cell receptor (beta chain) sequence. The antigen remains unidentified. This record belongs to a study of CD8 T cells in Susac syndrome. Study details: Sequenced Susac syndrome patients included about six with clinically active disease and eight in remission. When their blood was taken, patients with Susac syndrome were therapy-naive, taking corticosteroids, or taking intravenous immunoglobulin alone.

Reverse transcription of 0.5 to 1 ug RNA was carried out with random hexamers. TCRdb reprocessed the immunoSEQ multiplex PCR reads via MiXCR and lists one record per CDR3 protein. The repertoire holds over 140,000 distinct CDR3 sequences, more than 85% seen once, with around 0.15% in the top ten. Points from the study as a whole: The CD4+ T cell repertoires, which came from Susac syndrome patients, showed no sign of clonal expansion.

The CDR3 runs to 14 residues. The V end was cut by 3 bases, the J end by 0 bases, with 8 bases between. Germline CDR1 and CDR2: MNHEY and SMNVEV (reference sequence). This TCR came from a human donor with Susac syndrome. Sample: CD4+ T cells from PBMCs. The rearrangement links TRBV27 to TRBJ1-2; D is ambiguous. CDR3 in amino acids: CASSFRAANYGYTF. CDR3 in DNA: TGTGCCAGCAGTTTTAGGGCGGCTAACTATGGCTACACCTTC.